This T cell receptor (beta chain) was documented in a study of blood T cell repertoires in COVID-19. Trimming took 2 bases from V and 4 from J, leaving 8 bases between them. The CDR3 spans 14 residues. The germline V gene has CDR1 SEHNR and CDR2 FQNEAQ (reference sequence). Clones were sequenced by immunoSEQ multiplex PCR, and TCRdb holds only the in-frame ones, with some missing. The sample carries under 250,000 clones, 75% to 90% recorded once. The chain combines TRBV7-9 with TRBJ2-2, with D possibly TRBD2 on 5 matching bases. The sequenced sample was PBMCs or T cells enriched from blood (not recorded which). This sequence originates from a woman aged 40 to 50 who had been exposed to COVID-19. Here the CDR3 reads CASSLRGSTGELFF. CDR3 sequence (DNA): TGTGCCAGCAGCTTACGAGGGAGCACCGGGGAGCTGTTTTTT.